The 7 T cell receptor beta chains reported below all come from one sample, sequenced in a study of radiation and T cells in renal cell carcinoma. Assay used: immunoSEQ multiplex PCR; TCRdb lists only in-frame clones, some missing. The data hold about 150,000 clones, with about nine tenths observed a single time. Specified time point: blood 2 weeks post-SBRT. Described treatment: 15 Gy SBRT to primary tumor, nephrectomy 4 weeks later. The source material was blood, sampled from a patient whose treatment included radiotherapy and nephrectomy. These receptors were taken from a woman aged 50 to 60 with renal cell carcinoma.

In this sample, this clone turned up once. The genes are TRBV7-2 and TRBJ2-5, with D possibly matching TRBD1 (5 bases). Per the germline V gene, CDR1 is SGHTA and CDR2 is FQGNSA. This CDR3 spans 13 amino acids. Deletions cut 6 bases from V and 1 base from J, with 9 bases between. The DNA for the CDR3 is TGTGCCAGCAGTCGACAGTTCCAAGAGACCCAGTACTTC. Protein: CASSRQFQETQYF.

This clone was detected only once. The rearrangement links TRBV19 to TRBJ1-1; D possibly corresponds to TRBD1 (6 bases). CDR3 size: 14 residues. Germline V gene sequence: CDR1 LNHDA, CDR2 SQIVND (reference sequence). Trimming cost V 3 bases and J 5 bases, with 13 bases left between them. The CDR3 nucleotides read TGTGCCAGTAGTATTAACAGGGAAGGAACTGAAGCTTTCTTT. Its translation: CASSINREGTEAFF.

The V call is TRBV6-5, the J call TRBJ1-6; D remains ambiguous. The CDR3 length is 15 residues. Germline V CDR1 and CDR2: MNHEY, SVGAGI. V gave up 2 bases and J gave up 4 bases, with 9 bases separating them. DNA for the CDR3: TGTGCCAGCAGTTACCTGCGGGAGTATAATTCACCCCTCCACTTT. Amino acid sequence: CASSYLREYNSPLHF.

The chain employs TRBV5-6 and TRBJ1-1, with no clear D. The V end lost 5 bases, the J end lost 3 bases, and 20 bases lay between the germline ends. Looked up from germline, CDR1 is SGHDT and CDR2 is YYEEEE. The CDR3 has 16 residues. Written as DNA, the CDR3 is TGTGCCAGCAGGGCTAATCCTGCGGGAGTTGACACTGAAGCTTTCTTT. Its protein product is CASRANPAGVDTEAFF.

The CDR3 nucleotides read TGTGCCAGCAGCCTTACACAAAACACTGAAGCTTTCTTT. Its protein product is CASSLTQNTEAFF. This chain uses TRBV6-5 with TRBJ1-1; no clear D. The CDR3 is 13 amino acids. The V end was cut by 6 bases, the J end by 2 bases, with 10 bases between. Per the germline V gene, CDR1 is MNHEY and CDR2 is SVGAGI.

This clone has only one observation. This sequence joins TRBV18 and TRBJ1-1; TRBD1 aligns across 12 bases. V trimming: 8 bases; J trimming: 2 bases; junction bases outside the gene matches: 9. Germline CDR1 KGHSH, CDR2 LQKENI. This CDR3 contains 16 residues. This CDR3 reads CASTQGQGATNTEAFF. CDR3 in DNA: TGTGCCAGCACACAGGGACAGGGGGCGACTAACACTGAAGCTTTCTTT.

V usage is TRBV28 and J usage is TRBJ2-7; a weak D match, TRBD2 (6 bases). The CDR3 spans 15 residues. The V end lost 7 bases, the J end lost 0 bases, and 16 bases lay between the germline ends. Germline values: CDR1 MDHEN, CDR2 SYDVKM. CDR3 residues: CASIPEGIGSYEQYF. The CDR3 DNA follows: TGTGCCAGCATACCGGAGGGGATAGGCTCCTACGAGCAGTACTTC.